Each of the 9 T cell receptor beta chains below was sequenced from the same sample in a study of blood T cell repertoires in COVID-19. Clones were sequenced by immunoSEQ multiplex PCR, and TCRdb holds only the in-frame ones, with some missing. Of roughly 65,000 clones in the sample, about 81% were seen once. The material sequenced was peripheral blood. The receptors stem from a man older than 75 with acute or convalescent COVID-19.

The V gene is TRBV5-1, the J gene TRBJ2-3, with a tentative D call TRBD1 (6 bases). The germline V gene encodes CDR1 SGHRS and CDR2 YFSETQ. Trimming stripped 4 bases from V and 6 bases from J, with 15 bases between. This CDR3 has 14 amino acids. The CDR3 sequence is CASSVTGGLDTQYF. DNA of the CDR3: TGCGCCAGCAGCGTGACAGGCGGTCTGGATACGCAGTATTTT.

The V gene is TRBV19, the J gene TRBJ1-2, with D possibly being TRBD1 (6 bases). Trimming shortened V by 6 bases and J by 4 bases, and 15 bases separated the two germline ends. Germline CDR1 and CDR2: LNHDA and SQIVND (reference sequence). There are 14 residues in the CDR3. The DNA for the CDR3 is TGTGCCAGTAGCCCTCAGGGGATTATCTATGGCTACACCTTC. Its translation is CASSPQGIIYGYTF.

The rearrangement links TRBV19 to TRBJ2-3; 8 positions match TRBD1. Trimming removed 0 bases from V and 8 bases from J; junction bases left unmatched: 7. Per the germline V gene, CDR1 is LNHDA and CDR2 is SQIVND (reference sequence). The CDR3 covers 15 residues. The CDR3 sequence is CASSIEGQGASTQYF. In nucleotides, the CDR3 is TGTGCCAGTAGTATAGAAGGACAGGGCGCCAGTACGCAGTATTTT.

The sample holds one count of this clone. V usage is TRBV5-1 and J usage is TRBJ2-5; D is possibly TRBD1 (6 bases). Germline V gives CDR1 SGHRS, CDR2 YFSETQ. CDR3 size: 14 residues. The ends were cut back, 4 bases at V and 2 bases at J, with 12 bases in the middle. The CDR3 here is CASSQNRAQETQYF. As DNA, the CDR3 is TGCGCCAGCAGCCAAAACAGGGCACAAGAGACCCAGTACTTC.

The V call is TRBV6-5, the J call TRBJ1-1, with D tentatively TRBD1 (6 bases). V lost 2 bases and J lost 5, with 15 bases in between. The CDR3 has 15 amino acids. Looked up from germline, CDR1 is MNHEY and CDR2 is SVGAGI. The CDR3: CASSYTPGEGTEAFF. CDR3 DNA sequence: TGTGCCAGCAGTTACACCCCAGGGGAGGGGACTGAAGCTTTCTTT.

This clone occurred a few times. This chain connects TRBV4-2 to TRBJ1-1; D is ambiguous. The germline V and J ends were trimmed by 4 bases and 1 base, with 10 bases remaining between them. CDR1 is LGHNA, CDR2 YNFKEQ, per germline. The CDR3 loop spans 14 amino acids. The CDR3 DNA sequence: TGTGCCAGCAGCCCCTCCTCGGGGAACACTGAAGCTTTCTTT. Its translation is CASSPSSGNTEAFF.

The table lists this clone with a count of one. CDR3 DNA: TGTGCCACCAGTGATTTGAGGCAGGGGTATGGCTACACCTTC. It translates to CATSDLRQGYGYTF. The chain recombines TRBV24-1 with TRBJ1-2, with D possibly matching TRBD1 (6 bases). The CDR3 runs to 14 residues. Germline-derived CDR1 and CDR2 are KGHDR and SFDVKD. Trimming took off 0 bases at V and 5 bases at J, with 9 bases between the two ends.

The gene calls are TRBV5-6 and TRBJ2-1; 7 bases agree with TRBD1. The V gene's germline CDR1 is SGHDT and CDR2 YYEEEE. J gave up 8 bases and V 1 base, and 9 bases lay outside the gene matches. CDR3 length: 15 residues. The CDR3 nucleotides read TGTGCCAGCAGCTTGTGGGCCGACAGGGACCATGAGCAGTTCTTC. Translated: CASSLWADRDHEQFF. Drawing the rest from reference TRBV5-6 and TRBJ2-1, the complete variable domain is DAGVTQSPTHLIKTRGQQVTLRCSPKSGHDTVSWYQQALGQGPQFIFQYYEEEERQRGNFPDRFSGHQFPNYSSELNVNALLLGDSALYLCASSLWADRDHEQFFGPGTRLTVL.

This clone was detected a few times. The rearrangement joins TRBV18 to TRBJ2-2; 10 positions agree with TRBD2. Per germline, CDR1 KGHSH and CDR2 LQKENI. The CDR3 has 20 amino acids. Trimming at V came to 6 bases and at J to 3 bases, leaving 19 bases not matched to a gene. The chain's CDR3 is CASSHGLAGVVGDDTGELFF. The CDR3 DNA sequence: TGTGCCAGCTCCCACGGGCTAGCGGGAGTAGTAGGAGATGACACCGGGGAGCTGTTTTTT.